This T cell receptor beta chain was recovered during a study of CD8 T cells in ankylosing spondylitis. Study results and caveats: Both synovial fluid and blood in reactive arthritis had previously been reported to carry some motif variants. A TCR beta motif of 8 or 9 highly homologous variants appeared characteristic of ankylosing spondylitis blood.

With 5 bases removed from V and 1 base from J, the gap between germline ends came to 13 bases. This CDR3 has 15 residues. CDR1 is LNHNV, CDR2 YYDKDF, per germline (reference sequence). As the method for making TCR beta libraries, quantitative 5'-RACE with molecular barcodes was used. TCRdb re-analysed the 5' RACE reads in MiXCR, keeping a single row per CDR3 protein. The sample carries around 130,000 distinct CDR3 sequences, over 15% recorded once. Of note for this clonotype: The antigen remains undetermined.

This sequence was found in a male donor with ankylosing spondylitis. V usage is TRBV15 and J usage is TRBJ2-3; TRBD1 might be the D (6 bases). Sequencing was carried out using blood, either unsorted or a sorted T cell fraction (not recorded which). The CDR3 DNA reads TGTGCCACCAGCGTAACAGGGCCGGGCACAGATACGCAGTATTTT. The encoded protein is CATSVTGPGTDTQYF.